The source of this TCR beta chain is a study of glioma-infiltrating T cells. V shed 3 bases, J shed 5 bases, and the junction held 3 bases outside the gene matches. The germline V gene encodes CDR1 LNHNV and CDR2 YYDKDF (reference sequence). The CDR3 consists of 13 residues. Amplification of TCR alpha and beta CDR3 regions from RNA used iRepertoire nested multiplex PCR. Each CDR3 protein is one row after TCRdb ran MiXCR on the multiplex PCR reads. This sample has 90,000 or so distinct CDR3 sequences, with roughly 40% found just once. The sequence derives from a human donor with low-grade glioma or glioblastoma, undergoing nonglioma brain surgery, or in good health (not recorded which). This chain connects TRBV15 to TRBJ2-7; 8 bases map to TRBD1. The sample taken for sequencing was glioma tissue, nonneoplastic brain tissue, or PBMCs (not recorded which). The CDR3 is CATSSGQGHEQYF. Written as DNA, the CDR3 is TGTGCCACCAGCAGCGGACAGGGCCACGAGCAGTACTTC.